This TCR beta chain was recovered during a study of T cell changes during pregnancy in multiple sclerosis. The protocol was immunoSEQ multiplex PCR, while the TCRdb copy is restricted to in-frame clones and leaves out a portion. Of about 68,000 clones detected, 92% appear once; the ten largest clones hold around 1.3%. The CDR3 runs to 13 residues. The V and J ends lost 1 base and 8 bases respectively, with 8 bases between them. Germline-derived CDR1 and CDR2 are SGHVS and FQNEAQ. The clonotype was recovered from a female donor in good health, enrolled as a control in a pregnancy study. V gene TRBV7-8 combines with J gene TRBJ1-4; D not certain. The sample in question was peripheral blood, obtained in the second trimester of pregnancy. CDR3 protein: CASSLGPQEKLFF. As DNA, the CDR3 is TGTGCCAGCAGCTTAGGGCCACAAGAAAAACTGTTTTTT.